This T cell receptor beta chain was captured in a study of siplizumab effects on memory and regulatory T cells (dated by TCRdb to 2018 to 2020). Context from the whole study: The study examined how the anti-CD2 antibody siplizumab affects alloreactive T-cell subsets in allogeneic mixed lymphocyte reactions built from human PBMCs. Study-wide findings and limitations: Siplizumab significantly reduced the cumulative frequency of alloreactive sequences traceable to unstimulated CD4+ memory T cells. In reactions with siplizumab, an average of roughly 69% of mappable alloreactive CD4+ clones were Treg-derived, compared with around 28% in control reactions. About 75-95% of proliferating CD4+ or CD8+ clones could not be given a naive or memory phenotype. Whether proliferating Tregs from siplizumab cultures actually had suppressive function was not functionally confirmed. Unstimulated naive T cells appeared to be more diverse than memory T cells, and naive cells seemed to make a substantial contribution to the alloresponse. Because sequences below about 10^-5 frequency were poorly captured, only a minor fraction of alloreactive clones could be mapped to unstimulated subsets.

TCRbeta CDR3 sequencing was performed on sorted unstimulated T cells and on proliferating T cells recovered from mixed lymphocyte reactions. Fresh whole blood from over 8 HLA-typed healthy donors was used to isolate PBMCs. The CDR3 runs 13 amino acids, cysteine and phenylalanine included. The read is trimmed to its CDR3 DNA, 39 bases read in frame from base 1. V and J lose 4 bases and 9 bases, and a span of 13 bases separates them. CDR1 WNHNN and CDR2 SYGVQD were looked up in the germline V gene (reference sequence). Concerning this clone: Its antigen remains undetermined. Base quality data are lacking; no much larger clone is found one base away.

Library construction relied on the immunoSEQ multiplex PCR assay. The deep sequencing platform assayed about 10^5 TCR templates per sample. Genomic DNA extracted from sorted T cells was the material used for TCRbeta CDR3 sequencing. Turning to the authors' computational methods: The R programming language was used for the clonal analysis of the TCRbeta CDR3 data. Alloreactive CD4+ and CD8+ clones were defined by comparing unstimulated samples with post-reaction CFSE-low samples. By matching sequences to the repertoires of sorted unstimulated Treg and non-Treg cells, each alloreactive CD4+ clone was assigned a regulatory or non-regulatory origin. TCRdb re-hosts the immuneACCESS table, in-frame sequences only. Its copies lack some clones; in the studies checked, an unresolved V gene accounts for under half of them, and the cause for the rest is not known. V and J calls and clone size are those listed in that table; D and trimming were worked out from the DNA. Here the sample has fewer than 60,000 clones; roughly 93% occur a single time. The ten largest clonotypes hold about 15% of the sample.

The source is a human donor in good health. The chain was built from TRBV10-1 and TRBJ2-1; perhaps TRBD1 is the D gene, with 5 bases matching. The sequenced sample consisted of CD8+ T cells sorted from blood. The nucleotide sequence reads TGCGCCAGCAGTGTGGTGAATGGGGCTGAGCAGTTCTTC. Translated, this is CASSVVNGAEQFF.